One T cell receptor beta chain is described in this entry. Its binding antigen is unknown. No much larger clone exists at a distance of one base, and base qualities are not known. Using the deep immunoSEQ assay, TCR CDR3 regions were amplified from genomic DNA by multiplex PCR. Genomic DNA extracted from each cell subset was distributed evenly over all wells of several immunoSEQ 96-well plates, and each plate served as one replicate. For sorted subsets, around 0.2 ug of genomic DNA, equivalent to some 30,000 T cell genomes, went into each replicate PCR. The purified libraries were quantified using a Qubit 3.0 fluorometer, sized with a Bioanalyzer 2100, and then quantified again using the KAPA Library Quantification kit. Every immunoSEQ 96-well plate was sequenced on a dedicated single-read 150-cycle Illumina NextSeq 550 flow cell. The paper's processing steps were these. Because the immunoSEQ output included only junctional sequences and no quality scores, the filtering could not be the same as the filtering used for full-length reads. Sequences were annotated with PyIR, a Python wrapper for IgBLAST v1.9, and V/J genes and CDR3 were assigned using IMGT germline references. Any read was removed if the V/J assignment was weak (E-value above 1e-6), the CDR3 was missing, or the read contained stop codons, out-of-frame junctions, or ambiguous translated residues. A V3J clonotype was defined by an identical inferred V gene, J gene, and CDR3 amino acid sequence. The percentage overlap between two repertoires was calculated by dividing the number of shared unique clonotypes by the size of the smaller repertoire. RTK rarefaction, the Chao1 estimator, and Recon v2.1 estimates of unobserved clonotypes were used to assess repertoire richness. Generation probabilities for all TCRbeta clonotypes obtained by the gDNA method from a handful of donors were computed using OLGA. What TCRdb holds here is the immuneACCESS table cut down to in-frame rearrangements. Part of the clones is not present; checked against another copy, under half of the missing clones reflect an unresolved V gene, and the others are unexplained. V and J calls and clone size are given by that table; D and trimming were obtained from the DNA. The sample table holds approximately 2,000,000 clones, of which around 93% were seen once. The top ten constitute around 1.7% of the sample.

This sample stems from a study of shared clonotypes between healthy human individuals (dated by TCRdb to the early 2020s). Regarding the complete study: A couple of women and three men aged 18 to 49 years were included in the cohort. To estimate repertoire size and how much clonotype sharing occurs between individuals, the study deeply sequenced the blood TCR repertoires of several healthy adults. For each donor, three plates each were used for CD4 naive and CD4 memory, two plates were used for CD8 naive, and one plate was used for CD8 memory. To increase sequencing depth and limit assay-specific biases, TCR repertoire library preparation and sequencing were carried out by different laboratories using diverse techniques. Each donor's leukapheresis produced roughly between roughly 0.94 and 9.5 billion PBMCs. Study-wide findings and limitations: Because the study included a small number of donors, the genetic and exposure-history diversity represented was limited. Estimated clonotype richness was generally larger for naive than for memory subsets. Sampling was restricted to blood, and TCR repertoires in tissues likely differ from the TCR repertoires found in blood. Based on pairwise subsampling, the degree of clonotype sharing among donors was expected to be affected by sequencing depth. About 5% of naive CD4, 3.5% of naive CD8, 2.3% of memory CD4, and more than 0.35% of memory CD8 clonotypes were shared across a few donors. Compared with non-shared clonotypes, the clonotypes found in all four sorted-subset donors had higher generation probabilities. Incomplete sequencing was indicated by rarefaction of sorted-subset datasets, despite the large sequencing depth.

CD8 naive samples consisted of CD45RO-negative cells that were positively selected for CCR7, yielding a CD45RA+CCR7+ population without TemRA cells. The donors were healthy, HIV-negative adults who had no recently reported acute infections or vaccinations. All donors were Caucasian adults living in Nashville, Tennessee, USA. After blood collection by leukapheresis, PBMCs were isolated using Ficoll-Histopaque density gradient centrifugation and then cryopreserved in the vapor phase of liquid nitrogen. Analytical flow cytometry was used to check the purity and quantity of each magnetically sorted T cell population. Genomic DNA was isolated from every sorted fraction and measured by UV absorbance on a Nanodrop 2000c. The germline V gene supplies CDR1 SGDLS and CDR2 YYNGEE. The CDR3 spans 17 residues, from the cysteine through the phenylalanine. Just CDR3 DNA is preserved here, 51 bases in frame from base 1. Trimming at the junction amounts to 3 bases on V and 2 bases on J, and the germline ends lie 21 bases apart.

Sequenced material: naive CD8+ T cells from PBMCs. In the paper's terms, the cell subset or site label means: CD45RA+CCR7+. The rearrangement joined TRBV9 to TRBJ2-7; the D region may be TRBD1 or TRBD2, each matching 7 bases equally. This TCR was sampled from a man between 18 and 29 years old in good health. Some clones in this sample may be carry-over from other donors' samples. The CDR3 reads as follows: CASSARPSGTVTYEQYF. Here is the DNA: TGTGCCAGCAGCGCCCGACCCAGCGGGACAGTAACCTACGAGCAGTACTTC.